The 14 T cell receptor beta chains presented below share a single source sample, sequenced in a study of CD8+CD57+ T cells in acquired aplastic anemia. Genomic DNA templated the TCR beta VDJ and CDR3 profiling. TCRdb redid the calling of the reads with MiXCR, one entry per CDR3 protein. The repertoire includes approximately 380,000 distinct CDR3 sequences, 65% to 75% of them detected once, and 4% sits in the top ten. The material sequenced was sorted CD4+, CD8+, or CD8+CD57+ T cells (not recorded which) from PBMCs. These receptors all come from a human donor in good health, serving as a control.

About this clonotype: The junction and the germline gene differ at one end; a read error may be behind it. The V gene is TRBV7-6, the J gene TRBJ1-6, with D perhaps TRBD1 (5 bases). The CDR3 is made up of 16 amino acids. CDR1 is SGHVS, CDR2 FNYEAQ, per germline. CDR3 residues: CVSSLGSGDLNSPLHF. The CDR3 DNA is TGTGTCAGCAGCTTAGGGTCGGGGGACCTAAATTCACCCCTCCACTTT.

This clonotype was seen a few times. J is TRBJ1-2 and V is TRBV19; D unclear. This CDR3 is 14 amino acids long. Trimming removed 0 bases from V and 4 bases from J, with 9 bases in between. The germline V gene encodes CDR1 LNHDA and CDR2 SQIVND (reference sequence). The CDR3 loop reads CASSIDGRGYGYTF. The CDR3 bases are TGTGCCAGTAGTATAGACGGACGGGGCTATGGCTACACCTTC.

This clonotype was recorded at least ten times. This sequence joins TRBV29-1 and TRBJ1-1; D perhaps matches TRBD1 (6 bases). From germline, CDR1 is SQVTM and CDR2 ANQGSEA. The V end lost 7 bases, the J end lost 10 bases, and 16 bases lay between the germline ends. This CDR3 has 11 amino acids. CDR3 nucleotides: TGCAGCGGGACAGAGAGCCTTTCAGCTTTCTTT. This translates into CSGTESLSAFF.

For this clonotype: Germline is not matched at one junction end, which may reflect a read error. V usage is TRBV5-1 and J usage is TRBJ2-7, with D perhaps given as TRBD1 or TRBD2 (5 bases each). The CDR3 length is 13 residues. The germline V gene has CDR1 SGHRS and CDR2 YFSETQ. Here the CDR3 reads CATSIDRGRGQCF. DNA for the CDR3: TGTGCCACCAGCATAGATCGGGGACGCGGGCAGTGCTTC.

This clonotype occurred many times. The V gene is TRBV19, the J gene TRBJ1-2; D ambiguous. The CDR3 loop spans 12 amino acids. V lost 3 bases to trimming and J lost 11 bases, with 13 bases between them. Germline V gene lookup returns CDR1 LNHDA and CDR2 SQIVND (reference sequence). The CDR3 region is CASSMREGGYTF. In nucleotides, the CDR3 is TGTGCCAGTAGTATGCGCGAGGGCGGATACACCTTC.

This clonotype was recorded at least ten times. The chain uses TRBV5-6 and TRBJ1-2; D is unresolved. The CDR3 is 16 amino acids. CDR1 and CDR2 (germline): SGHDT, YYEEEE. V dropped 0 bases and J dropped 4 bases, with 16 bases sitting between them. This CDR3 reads CASSLDPDVTLYGYTF. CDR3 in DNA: TGTGCCAGCAGCTTGGATCCGGACGTCACCCTCTATGGCTACACCTTC.

The CDR3 spells CASSLAPGGQYF. CDR3 nucleotides: TGCGCCAGCAGCTTGGCCCCAGGGGGTCAGTACTTC. This chain uses TRBV5-1 with TRBJ2-5; 7 bases map to TRBD1. Losses at the gene ends were 0 bases for V and 11 bases for J; bases not matched to a gene: 4. Germline CDR1 is SGHRS and CDR2 is YFSETQ. The CDR3 consists of 12 residues.

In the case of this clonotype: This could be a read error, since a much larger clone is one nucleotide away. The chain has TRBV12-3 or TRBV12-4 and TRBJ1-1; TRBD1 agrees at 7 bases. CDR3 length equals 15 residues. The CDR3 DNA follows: TGTGCCGGCAGTTTTCTGACAGGGTTGAACACTGAAGCTTTCTTT. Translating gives CAGSFLTGLNTEAFF.

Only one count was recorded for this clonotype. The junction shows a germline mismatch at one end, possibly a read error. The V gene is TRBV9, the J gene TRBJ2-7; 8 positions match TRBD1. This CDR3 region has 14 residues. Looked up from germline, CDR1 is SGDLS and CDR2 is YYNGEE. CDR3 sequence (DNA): TGTGCTAGCAGCTCGATGACAGGGGAATACACCCAGTACTTC. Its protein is CASSSMTGEYTQYF.

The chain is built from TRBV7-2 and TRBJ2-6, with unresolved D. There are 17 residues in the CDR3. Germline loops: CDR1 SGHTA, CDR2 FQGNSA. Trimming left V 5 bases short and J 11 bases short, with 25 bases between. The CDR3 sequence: CASSAWASSYEHYVLTF. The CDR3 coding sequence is TGTGCCAGCAGCGCCTGGGCCAGCTCCTATGAGCACTACGTCCTGACTTTC.

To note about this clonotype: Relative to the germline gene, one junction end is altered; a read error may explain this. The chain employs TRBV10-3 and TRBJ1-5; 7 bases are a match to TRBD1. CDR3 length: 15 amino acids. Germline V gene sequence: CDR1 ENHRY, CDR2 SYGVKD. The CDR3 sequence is CASSEVRGRGQPQHF. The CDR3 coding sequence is TGTGCCAGCAGTGAAGTAAGGGGGCGCGGTCAGCCCCAGCATTTT.

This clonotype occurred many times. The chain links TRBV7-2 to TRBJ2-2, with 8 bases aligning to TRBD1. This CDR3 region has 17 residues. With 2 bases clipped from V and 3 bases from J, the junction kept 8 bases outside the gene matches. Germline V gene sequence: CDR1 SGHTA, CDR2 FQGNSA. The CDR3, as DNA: TGTGCCAGCAGCTTAACTGCGACAGGGGAGTACACCGGGGAGCTGTTTTTT. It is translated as CASSLTATGEYTGELFF.

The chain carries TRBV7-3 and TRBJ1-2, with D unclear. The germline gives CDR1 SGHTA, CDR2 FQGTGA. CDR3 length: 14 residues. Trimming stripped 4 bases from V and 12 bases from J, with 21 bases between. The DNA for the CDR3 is TGTGCCAGCAGCTCGGTACACGGGTCGTATGGGCACACCTTC. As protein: CASSSVHGSYGHTF.

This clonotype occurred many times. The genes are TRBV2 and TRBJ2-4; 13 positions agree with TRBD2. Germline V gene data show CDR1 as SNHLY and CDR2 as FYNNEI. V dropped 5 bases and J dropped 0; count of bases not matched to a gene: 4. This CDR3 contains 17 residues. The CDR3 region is CASSPTSGGRAKNIQYF. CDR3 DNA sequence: TGTGCCAGCAGTCCGACTAGCGGGGGGCGAGCCAAAAACATTCAGTACTTC.